This T cell receptor beta chain was documented in a study of cytomegalovirus exposure and HLA in healthy donors. The study's findings and limits: The investigators catalogued 150 to 200 TCR beta chains as cytomegalovirus-associated.

As regards this clone: Its target is unknown.

Germline lookup yields CDR1 ENHRY and CDR2 SYGVKD. This CDR3 is built from 11 residues. PCR used 60 Vbeta primers and 13 Jbeta primers. The repertoire was sequenced with immunoSEQ multiplex PCR; TCRdb's copy has only in-frame clones and lacks some. The data show fewer than 120,000 clones, about 73% seen once. The V and J genes are TRBV10-3 and TRBJ2-5, with D possibly TRBD1 on 5 matching bases. The DNA end favors TRBJ2-7, so the J call may be wrong. The sample taken for sequencing was PBMCs. The clonotype originates from a woman in her thirties in good health and CMV-seronegative. The CDR3 is CAIRQTDEQYF. CDR3 bases: TGTGCCATCAGGCAGACAGACGAGCAGTACTTC.